The source of this T cell receptor (beta chain) is a study of beta chain features in type 1 diabetes. Whole-study results and caveats: VDJ junctions from patients with type 1 diabetes contained fewer insertions and more deletions. PCR might favor shorter templates, equally in patients and controls.

Germline CDR1 SGHAT, CDR2 FQNNGV. This CDR3 contains 14 residues. The V end lost 5 bases, the J end lost 4 bases, and 15 bases lay between the germline ends. A note on this clone: Antigen unknown.

Sequenced material consisted of expressed TCRB transcripts (all of the isolated RNA was reverse transcribed). Sequenced by immunoSEQ multiplex PCR; TCRdb stores in-frame clones only, minus some. The sample yields over 150,000 clones, under 9.5% seen once. The chain combines TRBV11-2 with TRBJ2-7, with D possibly matching TRBD2 (5 bases). The source of this sequence is a man aged 18 to 29 in good health. Sequencing used central memory CD4+ T cells from blood. CDR3 region: CASSPPLGRYEQYF. CDR3 in DNA: TGTGCCAGCAGCCCTCCTCTGGGGAGATACGAGCAGTACTTC.